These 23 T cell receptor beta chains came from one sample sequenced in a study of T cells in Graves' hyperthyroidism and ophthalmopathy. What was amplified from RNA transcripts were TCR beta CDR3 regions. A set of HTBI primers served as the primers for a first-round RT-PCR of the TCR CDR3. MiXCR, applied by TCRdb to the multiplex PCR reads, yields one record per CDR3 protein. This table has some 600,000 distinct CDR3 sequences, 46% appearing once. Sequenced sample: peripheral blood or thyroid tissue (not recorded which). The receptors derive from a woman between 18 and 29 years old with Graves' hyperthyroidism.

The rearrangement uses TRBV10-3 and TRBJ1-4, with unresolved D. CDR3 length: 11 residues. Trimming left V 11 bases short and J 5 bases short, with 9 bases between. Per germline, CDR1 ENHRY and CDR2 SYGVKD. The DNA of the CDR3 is TGTGCCGTGTCGGGGAATGAAAAACTGTTTTTT. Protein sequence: CAVSGNEKLFF.

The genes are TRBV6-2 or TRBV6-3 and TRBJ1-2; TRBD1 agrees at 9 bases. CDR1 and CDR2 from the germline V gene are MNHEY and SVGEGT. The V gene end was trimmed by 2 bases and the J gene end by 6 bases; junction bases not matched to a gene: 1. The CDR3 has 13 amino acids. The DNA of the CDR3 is TGTGCCAGCAGTTACGACAGGGGGGATGGCTACACCTTC. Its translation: CASSYDRGDGYTF.

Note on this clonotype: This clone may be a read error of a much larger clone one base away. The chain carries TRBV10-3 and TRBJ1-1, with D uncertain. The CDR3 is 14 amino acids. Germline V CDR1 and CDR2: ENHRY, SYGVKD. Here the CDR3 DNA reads TGTGCCATCAGTGAGCCCGACCCTGTCCCTGAAGCTTCCTTT. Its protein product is CAISEPDPVPEASF.

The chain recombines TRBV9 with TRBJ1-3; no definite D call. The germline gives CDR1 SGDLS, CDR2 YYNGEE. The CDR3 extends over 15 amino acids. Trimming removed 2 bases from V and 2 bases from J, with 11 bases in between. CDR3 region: CASSVGEVPGNTIYF. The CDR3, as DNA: TGTGCCAGCAGCGTTGGGGAGGTGCCTGGAAACACCATATATTTT.

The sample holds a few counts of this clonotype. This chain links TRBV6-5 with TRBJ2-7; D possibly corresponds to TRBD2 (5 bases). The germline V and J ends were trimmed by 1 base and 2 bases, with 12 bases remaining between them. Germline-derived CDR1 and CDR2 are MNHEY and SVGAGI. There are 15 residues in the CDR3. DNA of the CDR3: TGTGCCAGCAGTTACTTGAGGGAGCTGGCCTACGAGCAGTACTTC. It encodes CASSYLRELAYEQYF.

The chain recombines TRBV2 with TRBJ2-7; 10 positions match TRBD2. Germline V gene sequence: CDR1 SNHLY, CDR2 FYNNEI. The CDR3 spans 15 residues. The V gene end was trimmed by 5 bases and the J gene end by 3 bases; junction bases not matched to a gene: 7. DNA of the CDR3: TGTGCCAGCAGTTTAGTTAGCGGGAGGATCTACGAGCAGTACTTC. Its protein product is CASSLVSGRIYEQYF.

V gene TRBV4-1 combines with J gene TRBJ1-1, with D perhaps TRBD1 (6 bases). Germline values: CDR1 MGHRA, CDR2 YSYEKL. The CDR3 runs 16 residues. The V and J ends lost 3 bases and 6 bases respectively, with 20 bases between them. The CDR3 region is CASSHPFGDTEAEAFF. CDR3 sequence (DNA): TGCGCCAGCAGCCACCCGTTTGGGGACACCGAGGCTGAAGCTTTCTTT.

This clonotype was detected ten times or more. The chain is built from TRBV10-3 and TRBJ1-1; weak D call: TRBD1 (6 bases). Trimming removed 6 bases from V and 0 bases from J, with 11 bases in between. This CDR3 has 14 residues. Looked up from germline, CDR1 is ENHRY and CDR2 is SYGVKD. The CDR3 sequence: CAISAGDLNTEAFF. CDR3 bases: TGTGCCATCAGCGCAGGGGACCTGAACACTGAAGCTTTCTTT.

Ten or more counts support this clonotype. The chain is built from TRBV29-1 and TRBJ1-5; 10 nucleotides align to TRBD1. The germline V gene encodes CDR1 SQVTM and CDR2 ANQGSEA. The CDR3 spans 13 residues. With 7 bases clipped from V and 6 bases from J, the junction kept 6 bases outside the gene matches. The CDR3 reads CSAGTGVGQPQHF. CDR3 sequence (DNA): TGCAGCGCCGGGACAGGGGTTGGTCAGCCCCAGCATTTT.

The CDR3 protein is CASSLAGARETQYF. The CDR3 DNA sequence: TGTGCCAGCAGTTTGGCAGGGGCGCGGGAGACCCAGTACTTC. The rearrangement joins TRBV6-5 to TRBJ2-5; D may be TRBD1 (6 bases). CDR1 and CDR2 from the germline V gene are MNHEY and SVGAGI. The CDR3 covers 14 residues. Trimming shortened V by 4 bases and J by 5 bases, and 14 bases separated the two germline ends.

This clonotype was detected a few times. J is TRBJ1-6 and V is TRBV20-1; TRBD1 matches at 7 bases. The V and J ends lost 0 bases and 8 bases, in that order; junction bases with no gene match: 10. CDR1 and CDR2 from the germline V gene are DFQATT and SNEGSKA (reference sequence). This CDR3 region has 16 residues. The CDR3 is CSARESRQGLHSPLHF. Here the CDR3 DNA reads TGCAGTGCTAGAGAGAGTAGACAGGGTCTTCATTCACCCCTCCACTTT.

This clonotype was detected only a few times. The CDR3 here is CASSLRGADEAFF. CDR3 DNA: TGTGCCAGTAGTCTTAGGGGGGCCGATGAAGCTTTCTTT. The chain has TRBV19 and TRBJ1-1; maybe TRBD1 (6 bases). CDR1 LNHDA and CDR2 SQIVND come from the germline V gene (reference sequence). There are 13 residues in the CDR3. Trimming pared 5 bases from V and 7 bases from J, leaving 14 bases between. Using reference TRBV19 and TRBJ1-1 for the parts outside the CDR3, the full variable domain is DGGITQSPKYLFRKEGQNVTLSCEQNLNHDAMYWYRQDPGQGLRLIYYSQIVNDFQKGDIAEGYSVSREKKESFPLTVTSAQKNPTAFYLCASSLRGADEAFFGQGTRLTVV.

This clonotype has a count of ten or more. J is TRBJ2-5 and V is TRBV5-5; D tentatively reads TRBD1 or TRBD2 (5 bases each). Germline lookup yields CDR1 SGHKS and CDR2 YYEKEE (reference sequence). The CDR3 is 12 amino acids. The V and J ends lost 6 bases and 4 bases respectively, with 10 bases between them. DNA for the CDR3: TGTGCCAGCATGAGGGACGGAGAGACCCAGTACTTC. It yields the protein CASMRDGETQYF.

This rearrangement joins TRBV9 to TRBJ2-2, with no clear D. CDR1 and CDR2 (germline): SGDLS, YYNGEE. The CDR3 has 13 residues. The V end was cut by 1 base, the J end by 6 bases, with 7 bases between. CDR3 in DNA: TGTGCCAGCAGCGTATCTTCCGCCGGGGAGCTGTTTTTT. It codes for CASSVSSAGELFF.

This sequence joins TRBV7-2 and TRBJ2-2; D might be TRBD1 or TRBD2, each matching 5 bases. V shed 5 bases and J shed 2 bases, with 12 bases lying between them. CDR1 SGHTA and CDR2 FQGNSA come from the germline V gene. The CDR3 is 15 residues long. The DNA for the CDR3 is TGTGCCAGCAGCCAAGAGGGGTTAAACACCGGGGAGCTGTTTTTT. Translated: CASSQEGLNTGELFF.

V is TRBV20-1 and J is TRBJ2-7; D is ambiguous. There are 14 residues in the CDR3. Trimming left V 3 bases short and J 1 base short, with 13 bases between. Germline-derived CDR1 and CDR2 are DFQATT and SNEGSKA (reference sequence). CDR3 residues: CSARAEFRSYEQYF. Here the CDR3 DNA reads TGCAGTGCTAGGGCAGAGTTTAGGTCCTACGAGCAGTACTTC.

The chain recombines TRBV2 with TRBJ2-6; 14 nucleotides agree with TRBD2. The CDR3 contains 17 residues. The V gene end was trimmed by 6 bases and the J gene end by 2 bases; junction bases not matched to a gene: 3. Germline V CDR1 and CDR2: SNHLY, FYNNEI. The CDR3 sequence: CASRGTSGRAGANVLTF. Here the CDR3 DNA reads TGTGCCAGCAGAGGGACTAGCGGGAGAGCTGGGGCCAACGTCCTGACTTTC.

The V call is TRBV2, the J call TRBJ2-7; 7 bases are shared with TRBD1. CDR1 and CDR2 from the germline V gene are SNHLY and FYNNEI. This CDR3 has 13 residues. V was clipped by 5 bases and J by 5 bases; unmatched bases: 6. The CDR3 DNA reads TGTGCCAGCAGTTTCGACAGGGCGGACGAGCAGTACTTC. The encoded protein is CASSFDRADEQYF.

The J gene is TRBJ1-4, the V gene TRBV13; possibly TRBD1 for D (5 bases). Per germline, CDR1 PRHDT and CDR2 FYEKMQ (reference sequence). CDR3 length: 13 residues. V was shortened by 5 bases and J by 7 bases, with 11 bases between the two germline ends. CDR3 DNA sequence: TGTGCCAGCAGCGGGGGGAGGGCTGAAAAACTGTTTTTT. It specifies CASSGGRAEKLFF.

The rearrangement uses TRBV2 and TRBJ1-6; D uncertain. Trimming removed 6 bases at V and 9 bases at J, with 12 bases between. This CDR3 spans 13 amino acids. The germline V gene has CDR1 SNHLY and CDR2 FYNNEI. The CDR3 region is CASRSLDLSPLHF. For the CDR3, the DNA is TGTGCCAGCAGATCCCTTGACCTTTCACCCCTCCACTTT.

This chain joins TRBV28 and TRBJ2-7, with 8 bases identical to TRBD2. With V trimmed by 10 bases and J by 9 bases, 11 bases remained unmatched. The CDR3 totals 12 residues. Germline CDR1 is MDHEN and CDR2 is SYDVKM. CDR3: CATLREGRSQYF. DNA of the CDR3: TGTGCCACCTTACGGGAGGGGCGGTCGCAGTACTTC. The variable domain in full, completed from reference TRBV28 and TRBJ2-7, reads DVKVTQSSRYLVKRTGEKVFLECVQDMDHENMFWYRQDPGLGLRLIYFSYDVKMKEKGDIPEGYSVSREKKERFSLILESASTNQTSMYLCATLREGRSQYFGPGTRLTVT.

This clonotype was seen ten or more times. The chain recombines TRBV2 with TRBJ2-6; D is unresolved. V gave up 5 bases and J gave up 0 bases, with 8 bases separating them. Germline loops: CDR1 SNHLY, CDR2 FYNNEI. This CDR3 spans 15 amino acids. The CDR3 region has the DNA TGTGCCAGCAGTCGGAGTGGCTCTGGGGCCAACGTCCTGACTTTC. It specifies CASSRSGSGANVLTF. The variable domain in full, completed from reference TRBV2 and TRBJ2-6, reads EPEVTQTPSHQVTQMGQEVILRCVPISNHLYFYWYRQILGQKVEFLVSFYNNEISEKSEIFDDQFSVERPDGSNFTLKIRSTKLEDSAMYFCASSRSGSGANVLTFGAGSRLTVL.

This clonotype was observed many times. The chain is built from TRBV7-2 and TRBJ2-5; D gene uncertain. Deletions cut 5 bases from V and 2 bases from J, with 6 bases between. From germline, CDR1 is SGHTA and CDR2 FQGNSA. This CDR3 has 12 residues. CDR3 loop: CASSPPQETQYF. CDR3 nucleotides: TGTGCCAGCAGCCCACCTCAAGAGACCCAGTACTTC.